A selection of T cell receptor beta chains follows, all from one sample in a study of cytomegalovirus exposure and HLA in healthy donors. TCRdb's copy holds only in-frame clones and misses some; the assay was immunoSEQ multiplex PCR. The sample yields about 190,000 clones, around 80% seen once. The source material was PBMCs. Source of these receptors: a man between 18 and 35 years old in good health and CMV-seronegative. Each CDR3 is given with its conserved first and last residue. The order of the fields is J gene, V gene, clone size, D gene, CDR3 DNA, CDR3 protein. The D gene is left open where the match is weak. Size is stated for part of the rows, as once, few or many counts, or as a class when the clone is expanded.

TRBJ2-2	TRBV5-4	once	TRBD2	TGTGCCAGCAGCTTGGATGCGGGGGGGAACACCGGGGAGCTGTTTTTT	CASSLDAGGNTGELFF
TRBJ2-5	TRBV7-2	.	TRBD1	TGTGCCAGCAGCTTTACAGGGGCTCAAGAGACCCAGTACTTC	CASSFTGAQETQYF
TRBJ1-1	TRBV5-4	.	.	TGTGCCAGCAGCTTTACAGGGATTGACACTGAAGCTTTCTTT	CASSFTGIDTEAFF
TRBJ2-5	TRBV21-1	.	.	TGTGCCATCCTCTCCGTCAGACAGGGCCGGAGGGCCCAGTACTTC	CAILSVRQGRRAQYF
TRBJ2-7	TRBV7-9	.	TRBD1	TGTGCCAGCAGCTCCAGTACAGGGGGGAGGCTCTACGAGCAGTACTTC	CASSSSTGGRLYEQYF
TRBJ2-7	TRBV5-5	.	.	TGTGCCAGCAGCTTGGCCCAGGGGCGAAGGGCCTACGAGCAGTACTTC	CASSLAQGRRAYEQYF
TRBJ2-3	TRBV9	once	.	TGTGCCAGCAGCGTAGGATCGGCGGGGAACAGGGATACGCAGTATTTT	CASSVGSAGNRDTQYF
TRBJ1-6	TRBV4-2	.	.	TGTGCCAGCAGCCAAGATTATGGGGCATTGTCACCCCTCCACTTT	CASSQDYGALSPLHF
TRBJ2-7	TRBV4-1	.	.	TGCGCCAGCAGCCAAGTAGGTAGGCCTAGTGGATTCTACGAGCAGTACTTC	CASSQVGRPSGFYEQYF
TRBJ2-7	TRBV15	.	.	TGCGCCACCAGCAACAGAGATTACGAGCAGTACTTC	CATSNRDYEQYF
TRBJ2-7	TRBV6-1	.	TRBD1	TGTGCCAGCAACCGTGGGACAGGGCCCACCTACGAGCAGTACTTC	CASNRGTGPTYEQYF
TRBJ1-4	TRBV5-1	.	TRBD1	TGCGCCAGCAGCGGGGGACAGGGCTTTAATGAAAAACTGTTTTTT	CASSGGQGFNEKLFF
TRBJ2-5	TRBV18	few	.	TGTGCCAGCTCACCCGGGACAAAAGAGACCCAGTACTTC	CASSPGTKETQYF
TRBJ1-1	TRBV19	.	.	TGTGCCAGTAGTTGGATCGGGGGCACTGAAGCTTTCTTT	CASSWIGGTEAFF
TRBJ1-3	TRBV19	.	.	TGTGCCAGTAGTATGCGACTAGTCCTACTCGTAGTGAGCTCTGGAAACACCATATATTTT	CASSMRLVLLVVSSGNTIYF
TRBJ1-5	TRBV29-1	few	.	TGCAGCGTTGAAGAGTCAGGTGGAAGCAATCAGCCCCAGCATTTT	CSVEESGGSNQPQHF
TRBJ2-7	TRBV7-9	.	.	TGTGCCAGCAGCTTAGTGGGCAGGGGTCCCCCTCTCTCCTACGAGCAGTACTTC	CASSLVGRGPPLSYEQYF
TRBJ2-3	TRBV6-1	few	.	TGTGCCAGCAGCTCTAGCACAGATACGCAGTATTTT	CASSSSTDTQYF
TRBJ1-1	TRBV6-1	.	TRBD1	TGTGCCAGCAGGGAAACAGGGGGAGGCACTGAAGCTTTCTTT	CASRETGGGTEAFF
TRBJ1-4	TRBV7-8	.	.	TGTGCCAGCAGCCACCGAGCAACTAATGAAAAACTGTTTTTT	CASSHRATNEKLFF
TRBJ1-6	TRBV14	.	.	TGTGCCAGAGACAGGACCCAGCTCAGGAATTCACCCCTCCACTTT	CARDRTQLRNSPLHF
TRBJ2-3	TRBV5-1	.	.	TGCGCCAGCAGCCACAACCAGGTGACAGATACGCAGTATTTT	CASSHNQVTDTQYF
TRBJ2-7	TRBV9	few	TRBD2	TGTGCCAGCAGCGTAGACTCTAGCGGGACCGTCTCCTACGAGCAGTACTTC	CASSVDSSGTVSYEQYF
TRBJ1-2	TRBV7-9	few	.	TGTGCCAGCAGCACGAGCCTGGGGGGGAACTATGGCTACACCTTC	CASSTSLGGNYGYTF
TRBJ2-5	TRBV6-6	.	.	TGTGCCAGCAGGGAGGGACAGTCTCAAGAGACCCAGTACTTC	CASREGQSQETQYF
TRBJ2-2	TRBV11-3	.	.	TGTGCCAGCAGCTTACGGGGTACCGGGGAGCTGTTTTTT	CASSLRGTGELFF
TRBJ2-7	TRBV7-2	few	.	TGTGCCAGCAGCTTACCGGGGATATACGAGCAGTACTTC	CASSLPGIYEQYF
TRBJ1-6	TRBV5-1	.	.	TGCGCCAGCAGCGCTGCGACAGAGAATTCACCCCTCCACTTT	CASSAATENSPLHF
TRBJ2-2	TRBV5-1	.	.	TGCGCCAGTAGACTAGGGGACCGGGAGCTGTTTTTT	CASRLGDRELFF
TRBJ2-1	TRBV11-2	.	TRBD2	TGTGCCAGCGGACTAGCAGGGAGTGGTAAGAATGAGCAGTTCTTC	CASGLAGSGKNEQFF
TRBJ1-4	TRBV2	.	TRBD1	TGTGCCAGCAGAGTCACAGGGGATGAAAAACTGTTTTTT	CASRVTGDEKLFF
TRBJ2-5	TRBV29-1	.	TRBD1	TGCAGCGTGGACAGGGTTCAAGAGACCCAGTACTTC	CSVDRVQETQYF
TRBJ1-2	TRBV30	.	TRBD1	TGTGCCTGGAACCGGGACAGGGGGCTGGGCTACACCTTC	CAWNRDRGLGYTF
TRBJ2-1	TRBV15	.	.	TGTGCCACCAGCAGAGGAGTTTCGGGCAATGAGCAGTTCTTC	CATSRGVSGNEQFF
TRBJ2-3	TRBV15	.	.	TGTGCCACCGGAGACTACTTTAGCACAGATACGCAGTATTTT	CATGDYFSTDTQYF
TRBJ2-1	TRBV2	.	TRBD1	TGTGCCAGCAGCTTTGGTCAGGGGGTGGATGAGCAGTTCTTC	CASSFGQGVDEQFF
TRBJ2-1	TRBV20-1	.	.	TGCAGTGCTGGGGACAACAATGAGCAGTTCTTC	CSAGDNNEQFF
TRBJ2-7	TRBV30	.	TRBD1	TGTGCCTGGAGTGGCGGGACAGGGGCCCCCTACGAGCAGTACTTC	CAWSGGTGAPYEQYF
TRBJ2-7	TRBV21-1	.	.	TGTGCCAGCAGCCTAAAAAGGAGTGGGGCTAGCGGGCCGGGGGGGGAGCAGTACTTC	CASSLKRSGASGPGGEQYF
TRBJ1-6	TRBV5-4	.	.	TGTGCCAGCAACTCCTTCCGGTCCAGCGTTAATTCACCCCTCCACTTT	CASNSFRSSVNSPLHF
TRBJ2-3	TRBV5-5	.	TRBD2	TGTGCCAGCTCCCAGTCCGCGGGGGGCTACACAGATACGCAGTATTTT	CASSQSAGGYTDTQYF
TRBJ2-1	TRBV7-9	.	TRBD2	TGTGCCAGCAGCTCTCTAGCGGGAGGGAATGCTGAGCAGTTCTTC	CASSSLAGGNAEQFF
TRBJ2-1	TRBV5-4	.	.	TGTGCCAGCACCCTTAGGAGGGAACAATACAATGAGCAGTTCTTC	CASTLRREQYNEQFF
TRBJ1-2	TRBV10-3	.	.	TGTGCCATCAGTGAGTCTGTGGGAGCTGAAGGCTACACCTTC	CAISESVGAEGYTF
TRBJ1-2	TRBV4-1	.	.	TGCGCCAGCAGCCAAGGGAGGGGACTAAGGGTGAACTATGGCTACACCTTC	CASSQGRGLRVNYGYTF
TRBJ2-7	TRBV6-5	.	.	TGTGCCAGCAGTCAGGGGGGAAGTTTGTACGAGCAGTACTTC	CASSQGGSLYEQYF
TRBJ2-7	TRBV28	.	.	TGTGCCAGCAGTACCGGGAGCCCCCCCTCCGAGCAGTACTTC	CASSTGSPPSEQYF